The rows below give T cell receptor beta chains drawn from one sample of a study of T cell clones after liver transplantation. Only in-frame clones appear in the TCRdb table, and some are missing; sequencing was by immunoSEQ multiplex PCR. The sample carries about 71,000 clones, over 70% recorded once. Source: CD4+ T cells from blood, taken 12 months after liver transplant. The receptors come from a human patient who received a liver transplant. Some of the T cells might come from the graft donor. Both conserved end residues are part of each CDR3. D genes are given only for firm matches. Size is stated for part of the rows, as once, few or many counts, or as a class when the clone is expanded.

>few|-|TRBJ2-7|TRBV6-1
TGTGCCAGCAGTGAACGCGGGGTCTACGAGCAGTACTTC
CASSERGVYEQYF
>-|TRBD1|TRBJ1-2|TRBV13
TGTGCCAGCAGCTTAGGAGGACAGGGGAACTATGGCTACACCTTC
CASSLGGQGNYGYTF
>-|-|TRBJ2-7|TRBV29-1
TGCAGCGGGGCTAGGGCAGGGCGTCCCTACGAGCAGTACTTC
CSGARAGRPYEQYF
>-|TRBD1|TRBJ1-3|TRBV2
TGTGCCAGCAGCCTACAGGGGGCTGGAGGAAACACCATATATTTT
CASSLQGAGGNTIYF
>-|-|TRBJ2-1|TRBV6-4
TGTGCCAGCAGCGGCGGATCCTACAATGAGCAGTTCTTC
CASSGGSYNEQFF
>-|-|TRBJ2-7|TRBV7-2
TGTGCCAGCAGCCTATGGGGGATTCAATCCTACGAGCAGTACTTC
CASSLWGIQSYEQYF
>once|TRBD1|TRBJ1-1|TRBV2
TGTGCCAGCACCCCCCGACCTCGACAGGGGGCGGACACTGAAGCTTTCTTT
CASTPRPRQGADTEAFF
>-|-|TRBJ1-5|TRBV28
TGTGCCAGCAGTTTGGGAGGGGTTGGGAGTCAGCCCCAGCATTTT
CASSLGGVGSQPQHF
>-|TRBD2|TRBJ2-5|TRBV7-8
TGTGCCAGCAGCCGTACCTTGACTAGCGGGAGAATCGGGGGCGTAGAGACCCAGTACTTC
CASSRTLTSGRIGGVETQYF
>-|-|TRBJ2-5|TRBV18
TGTGCCAGCTCACCGGGGGCCCAAGAGACCCAGTACTTC
CASSPGAQETQYF
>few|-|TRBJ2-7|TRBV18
TGTGCCAGCTCACCACTTGCCCCCCGGGACGAGCAGTACTTC
CASSPLAPRDEQYF
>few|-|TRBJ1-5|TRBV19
TGTGCCAGTAGACAATTCGACAGGACAAATCAGCCCCAGCATTTT
CASRQFDRTNQPQHF
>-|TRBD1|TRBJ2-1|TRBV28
TGTGCCAGCAACCCGGGACAGGGGACATGGAAGTTCTTC
CASNPGQGTWKFF
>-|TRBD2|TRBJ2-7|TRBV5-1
TGCGCCAGCAGCTCGCGGGGGTTAAATGAGGAGCAGTACTTC
CASSSRGLNEEQYF
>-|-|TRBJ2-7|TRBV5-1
TGCGCCAGCAGCTTGGCCTACGAGCAGTACTTC
CASSLAYEQYF
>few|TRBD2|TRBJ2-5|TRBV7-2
TGTGCCAGCAGCCTAGGGACTAGCCGGGAGACCCAGTACTTC
CASSLGTSRETQYF
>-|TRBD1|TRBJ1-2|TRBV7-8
TGTGCCAGCAGCTTAGCGCTTTCCGGACAGGGTGCCTATGGCTACACCTTC
CASSLALSGQGAYGYTF
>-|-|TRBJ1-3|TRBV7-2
TGTGCCAGCAGCTTGACAGGTGGCCGGGGAAACACCATATATTTT
CASSLTGGRGNTIYF
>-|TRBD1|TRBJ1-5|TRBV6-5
TGTGCCAGCAGTGCCTGGACAGGGAGCAATCAGCCCCAGCATTTT
CASSAWTGSNQPQHF
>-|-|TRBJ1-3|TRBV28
TGTGCCAGCAGTTTATATGCCGGAAACACCATATATTTT
CASSLYAGNTIYF
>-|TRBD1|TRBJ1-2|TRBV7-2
TGTGCCAGCAGCTCAGGGGGTAGCTATGGCTACACCTTC
CASSSGGSYGYTF
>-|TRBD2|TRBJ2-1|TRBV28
TGTGCCAGCAGTGGACGGGAGGGCCGAAATGAGCAGTTCTTC
CASSGREGRNEQFF
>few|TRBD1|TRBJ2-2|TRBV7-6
TGTGCCAGCAGCCAGACAGGGACCGGGGAGCTGTTTTTT
CASSQTGTGELFF
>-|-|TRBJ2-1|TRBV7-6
TGTGCCAGCAGCTTAGTGGGGGACAAGAATGAGCAGTTCTTC
CASSLVGDKNEQFF
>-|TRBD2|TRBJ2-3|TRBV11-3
TGTGCCAGCAGCCTTGGGGGGAGGGGCCCCACAGATACGCAGTATTTT
CASSLGGRGPTDTQYF
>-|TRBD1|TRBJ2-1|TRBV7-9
TGTGCCAGCAGCCCACGATCCGGGACAGCGGACAATGAGCAGTTCTTC
CASSPRSGTADNEQFF
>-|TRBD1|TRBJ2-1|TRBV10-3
TGTGCCATCAGTGAGTCGGGACAGTACAATGAGCAGTTCTTC
CAISESGQYNEQFF
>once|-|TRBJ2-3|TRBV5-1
TGCGCCAGCAGCTCGGACAGAAACACAGATACGCAGTATTTT
CASSSDRNTDTQYF
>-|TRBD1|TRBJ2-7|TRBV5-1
TGCGCCAGCAGCTTCGGGGACAGGGGGCCTTTAAGCTACGAGCAGTACTTC
CASSFGDRGPLSYEQYF
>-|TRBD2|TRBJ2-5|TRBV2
TGTGCCAGCAGTGGTATGGGACTAGCGTTGAAGACCCAGTACTTC
CASSGMGLALKTQYF
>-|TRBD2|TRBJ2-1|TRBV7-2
TGTGCCAGCAGCTTAAGGCTAGCGGGAGCGGGCTCCTACAATGAGCAGTTCTTC
CASSLRLAGAGSYNEQFF
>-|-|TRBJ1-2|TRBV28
TGTGCCAGCACTTGGGGGACCGGAGGCTACACCTTC
CASTWGTGGYTF
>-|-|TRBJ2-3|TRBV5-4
TGTGCCAGCAGCTTGAACTTGGGTACGCAGTATTTT
CASSLNLGTQYF
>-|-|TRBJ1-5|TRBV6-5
TGTGCCAGCAGTAGAGACACCCATAGCAATCAGCCCCAGCATTTT
CASSRDTHSNQPQHF
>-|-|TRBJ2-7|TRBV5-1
TGCGCCAGCAGTCCAAGCGCTAGCGTCCCCTACGAGCAGTACTTC
CASSPSASVPYEQYF
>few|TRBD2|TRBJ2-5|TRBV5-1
TGCGCCAGCAGCCCCCGGACTAGCGGGAGCGGCGAGACCCAGTACTTC
CASSPRTSGSGETQYF
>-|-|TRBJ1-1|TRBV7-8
TGTGCCAGCAGCTTAGCCCCGGTACTTGAAGCTTTCTTT
CASSLAPVLEAFF
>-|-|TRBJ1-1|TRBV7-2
TGTGCCAGCAGCTTACGGGACAATGAAGCTTTCTTT
CASSLRDNEAFF
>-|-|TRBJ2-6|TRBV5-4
TGTGCCAGCAGATCTGGGGGCAGGGGTTCAGGGGCCAACGTCCTGACTTTC
CASRSGGRGSGANVLTF
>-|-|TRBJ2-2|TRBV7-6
TGTGCCAGCAGCTCTGAGGGGACTTTAATTACCGGGGAGCTGTTTTTT
CASSSEGTLITGELFF
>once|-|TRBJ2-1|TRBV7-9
TGTGCCAGCAGCTTAACTGGCTTAAGCGGGACAGACTATGAGCAGTTCTTC
CASSLTGLSGTDYEQFF
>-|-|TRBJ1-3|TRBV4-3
TGCGCCAGCAGCCAACGGTGGAGGGACTCTGGAAACACCATATATTTT
CASSQRWRDSGNTIYF
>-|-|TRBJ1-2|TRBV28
TGTGCCAGCAGATATACAGCAGGGGAGGGAGGCTACACCTTC
CASRYTAGEGGYTF
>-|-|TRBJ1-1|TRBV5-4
TGTGCCAGCAGCTTGGGGCCGTCCAGCATGAACACTGAAGCTTTCTTT
CASSLGPSSMNTEAFF
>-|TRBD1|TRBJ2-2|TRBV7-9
TGTGCCAGCAGCCGACAGGGGGAGGCCGGGGAGCTGTTTTTT
CASSRQGEAGELFF
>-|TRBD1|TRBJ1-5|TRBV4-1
TGCGCCAGCAGCCACCACTGGGCCAGGGGGCTGGGTCAGCCCCAGCATTTT
CASSHHWARGLGQPQHF
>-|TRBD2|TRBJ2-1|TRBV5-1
TGCGCCAGCAGCACCGGGACTAGCTACAATGAGCAGTTCTTC
CASSTGTSYNEQFF